This entry is about one T cell receptor (beta chain). The source of the sample is a study of blood T cell repertoires in COVID-19. Study background: The study drew acute and convalescent COVID-19 samples from the United States, Italy and Spain.

CDR1 is LGHDT, CDR2 YNNKEL, per germline (reference sequence). There are 14 residues in the CDR3. Trimming removed 1 base from V and 6 bases from J, with 9 bases in between. The assay was immunoSEQ multiplex PCR, and TCRdb's table has in-frame clones only and misses some. The sample lists about 83,000 clones; about four fifths were seen once. Sequenced sample: peripheral blood. The TCR was taken from a woman aged 80 or over with active or convalescent COVID-19. V is TRBV3-1 (or the pseudogene TRBV3-2) and J is TRBJ1-4; no reliable D call. The CDR3 loop reads CASSQGHLHEKLFF. The CDR3 bases are TGTGCCAGCAGCCAAGGGCACCTCCATGAAAAACTGTTTTTT.